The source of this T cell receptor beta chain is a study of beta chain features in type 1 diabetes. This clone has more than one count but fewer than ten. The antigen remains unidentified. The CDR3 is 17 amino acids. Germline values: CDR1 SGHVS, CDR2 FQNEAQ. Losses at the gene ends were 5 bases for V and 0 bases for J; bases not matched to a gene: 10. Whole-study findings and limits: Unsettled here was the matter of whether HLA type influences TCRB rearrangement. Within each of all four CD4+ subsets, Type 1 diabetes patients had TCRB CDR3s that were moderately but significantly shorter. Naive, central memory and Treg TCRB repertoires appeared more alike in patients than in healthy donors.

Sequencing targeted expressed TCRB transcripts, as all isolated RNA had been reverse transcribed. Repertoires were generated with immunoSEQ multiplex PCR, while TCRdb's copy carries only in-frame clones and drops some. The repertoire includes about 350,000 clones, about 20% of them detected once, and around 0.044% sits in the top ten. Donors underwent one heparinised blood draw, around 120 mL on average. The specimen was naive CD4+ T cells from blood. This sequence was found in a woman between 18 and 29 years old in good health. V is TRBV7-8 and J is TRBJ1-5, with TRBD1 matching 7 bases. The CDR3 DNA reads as TGTGCCAGCAGCGTAGGGGACAGTGTCATTAGCAATCAGCCCCAGCATTTT. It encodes CASSVGDSVISNQPQHF.